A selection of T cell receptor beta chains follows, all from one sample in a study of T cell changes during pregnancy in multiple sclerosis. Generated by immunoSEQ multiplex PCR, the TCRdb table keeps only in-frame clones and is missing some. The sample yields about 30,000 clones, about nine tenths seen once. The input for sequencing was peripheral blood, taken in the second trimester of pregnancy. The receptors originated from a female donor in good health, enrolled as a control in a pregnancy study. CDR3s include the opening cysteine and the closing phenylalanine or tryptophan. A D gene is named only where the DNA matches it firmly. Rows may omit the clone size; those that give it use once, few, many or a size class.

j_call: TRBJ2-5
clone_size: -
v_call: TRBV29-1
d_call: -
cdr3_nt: TGCAGCGTTGAATTGCCAGGCCAAGAGACCCAGTACTTC
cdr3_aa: CSVELPGQETQYF

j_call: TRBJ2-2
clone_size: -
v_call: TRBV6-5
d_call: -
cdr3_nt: TGTGCCAGCAGGCGGAATGCAGGGGAGCTGTTTTTT
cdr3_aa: CASRRNAGELFF

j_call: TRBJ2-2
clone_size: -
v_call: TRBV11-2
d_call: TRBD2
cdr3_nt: TGTGCCAGCAGCCTCGGACTAGCGACCCCCGGGGAGCTGTTTTTT
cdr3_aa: CASSLGLATPGELFF

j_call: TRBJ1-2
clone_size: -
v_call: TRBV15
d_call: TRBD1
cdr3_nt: TGTGCCACCAACCAAGGGGGCCGCTATGGCTACACCTTC
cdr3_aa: CATNQGGRYGYTF

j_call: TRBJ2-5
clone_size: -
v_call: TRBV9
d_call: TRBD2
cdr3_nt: TGTGCCAGCAGCTCTTCGACTAGCGGGAGGGACCAAGAGACCCAGTACTTC
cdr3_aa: CASSSSTSGRDQETQYF

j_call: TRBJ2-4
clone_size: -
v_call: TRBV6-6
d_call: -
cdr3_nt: TGTGCCAGCAGTTACTCTCCAGGGGGGTCGGACATTCAGTACTTC
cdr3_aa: CASSYSPGGSDIQYF

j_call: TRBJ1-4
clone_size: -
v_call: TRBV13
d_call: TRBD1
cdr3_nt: TGTGCCAGCAGTATGGACAGGGGGCAAAATGAAAAACTGTTTTTT
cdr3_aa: CASSMDRGQNEKLFF

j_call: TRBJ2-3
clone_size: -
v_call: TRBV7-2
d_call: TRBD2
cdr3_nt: TGTGCCAGCAGCCTCAGGGTAGCGGGGGGGCAAGATACGCAGTATTTT
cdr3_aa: CASSLRVAGGQDTQYF

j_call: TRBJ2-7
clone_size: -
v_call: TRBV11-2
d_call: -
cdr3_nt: TGTGCCAGCAGCTTAGAATTTAGCTCCTACGAGCAGTACTTC
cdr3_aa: CASSLEFSSYEQYF

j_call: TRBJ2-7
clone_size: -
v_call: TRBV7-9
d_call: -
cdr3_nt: TGTGCCAGCAGCTTAGTACTAGCCTCTTCCTACGAGCAGTACTTC
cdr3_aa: CASSLVLASSYEQYF

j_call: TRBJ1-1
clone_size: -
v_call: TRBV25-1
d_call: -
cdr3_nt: TGTGCCAGCGTAATGAACACTGAAGCTTTCTTT
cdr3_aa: CASVMNTEAFF

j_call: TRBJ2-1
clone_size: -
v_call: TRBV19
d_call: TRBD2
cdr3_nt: TGTGCCAGTAGTCTTTTAGCGGGGGGTACTTCCAATGAGCAGTTCTTC
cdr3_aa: CASSLLAGGTSNEQFF

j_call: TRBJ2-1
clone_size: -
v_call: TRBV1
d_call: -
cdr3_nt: TGCACCAGCAGCCAATCTTTCCGGGTAAGGGAGCAGTTCTTC
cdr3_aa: CTSSQSFRVREQFF

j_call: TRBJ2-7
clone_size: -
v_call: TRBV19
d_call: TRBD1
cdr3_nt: TGTGCCAGTAGTACAACCCGGACAGGATCCGTCGAGCAGTACTTC
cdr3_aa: CASSTTRTGSVEQYF

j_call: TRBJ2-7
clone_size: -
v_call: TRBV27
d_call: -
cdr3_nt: TGTGCCAGCAGTTTTAGGGACACTGCCTACGAGCAGTACTTC
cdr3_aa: CASSFRDTAYEQYF

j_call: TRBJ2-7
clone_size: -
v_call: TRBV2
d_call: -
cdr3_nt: TGTGCCAGCCGAACCGGTAGCTCCTCCTACGAGCAGTACTTC
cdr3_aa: CASRTGSSSYEQYF

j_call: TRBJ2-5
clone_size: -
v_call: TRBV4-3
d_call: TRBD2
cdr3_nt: TGCGCCAGCAGCCAAGACGGGACTAGCGGCGAGACCCAGTACTTC
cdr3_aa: CASSQDGTSGETQYF

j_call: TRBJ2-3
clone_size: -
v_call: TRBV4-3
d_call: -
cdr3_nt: TGCGCCAGCAGCCAAGAGGGCGCAGATACGCAGTATTTT
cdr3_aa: CASSQEGADTQYF

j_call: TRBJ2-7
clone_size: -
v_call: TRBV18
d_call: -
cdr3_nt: TGTGCCAGCTCACCAGACAGAAAAACCTACGAGCAGTACTTC
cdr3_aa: CASSPDRKTYEQYF

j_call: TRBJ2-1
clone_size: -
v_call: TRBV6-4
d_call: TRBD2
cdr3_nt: TGTGCCAGCAGTGACTCGCCTAGCGGGGTTTACAATGAGCAGTTCTTC
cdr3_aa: CASSDSPSGVYNEQFF

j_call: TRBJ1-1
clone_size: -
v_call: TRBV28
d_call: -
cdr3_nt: TGTGCCAGCACCACACAGGGTCGGGAGAACACTGAAGCTTTCTTT
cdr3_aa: CASTTQGRENTEAFF

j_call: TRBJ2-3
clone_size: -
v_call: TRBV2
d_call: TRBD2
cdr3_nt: TGTGCCAGCGAAGGGACTAGCGGGAGGGTCACAGATACGCAGTATTTT
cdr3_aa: CASEGTSGRVTDTQYF

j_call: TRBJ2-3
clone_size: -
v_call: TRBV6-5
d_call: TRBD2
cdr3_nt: TGTGCCAGCAGTTCCTCTACTAGCGGGGCGCAGTATTTT
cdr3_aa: CASSSSTSGAQYF

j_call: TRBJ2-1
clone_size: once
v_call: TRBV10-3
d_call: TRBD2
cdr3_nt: TGTGCCACCAAGAGCGGGGGCTCCTACAATGAGCAGTTCTTC
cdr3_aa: CATKSGGSYNEQFF

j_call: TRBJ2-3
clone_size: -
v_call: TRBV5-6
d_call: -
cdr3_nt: TGTGCCAGCAGCTACTTAAACCTATCTACAGATACGCAGTATTTT
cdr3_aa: CASSYLNLSTDTQYF

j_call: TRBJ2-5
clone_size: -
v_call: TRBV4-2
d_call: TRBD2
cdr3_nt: TGTGCCAGCAGCCAAGAGCTAGCGGGAGGGCCGGGTGAGACCCAGTACTTC
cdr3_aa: CASSQELAGGPGETQYF

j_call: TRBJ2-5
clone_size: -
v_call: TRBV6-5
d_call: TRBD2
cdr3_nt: TGTGCCAGCAGTTCCCCGGGACTACATCAAGAGACCCAGTACTTC
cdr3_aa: CASSSPGLHQETQYF

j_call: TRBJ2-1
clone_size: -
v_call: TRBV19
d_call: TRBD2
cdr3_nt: TGTGCCAGTAGTATGGAGGGTAGCGGGAGGTGGGTCTACAATGAGCATGGGCAGTTCTTC
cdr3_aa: CASSMEGSGRWVYNEHGQFF

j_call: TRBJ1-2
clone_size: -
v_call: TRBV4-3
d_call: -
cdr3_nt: TGCGCCAGCAGCCAAGAAAGGGGCCTTTATGGCTACACCTTC
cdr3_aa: CASSQERGLYGYTF

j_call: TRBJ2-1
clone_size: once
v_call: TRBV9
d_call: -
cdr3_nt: TGTGCCAGCAGCATCCGCCGGGTTACTAGCACTCATGAGCAGTTCTTC
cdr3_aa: CASSIRRVTSTHEQFF

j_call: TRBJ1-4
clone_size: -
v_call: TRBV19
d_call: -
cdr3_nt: TGTGCCAGTAGTTCTTCGGGGGGCCCCGGGGCTAATGAAAAACTGTTTTTT
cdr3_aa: CASSSSGGPGANEKLFF

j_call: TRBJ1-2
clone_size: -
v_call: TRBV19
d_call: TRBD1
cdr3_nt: TGTGCCAGTAGTCTGCGGGACAGTGGATCTTCGCAGGGCTACACCTTC
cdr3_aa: CASSLRDSGSSQGYTF

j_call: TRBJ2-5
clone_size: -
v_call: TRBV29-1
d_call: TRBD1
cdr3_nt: TGCAGCGTTGGGGGACAGGGACGAGGAGAGACCCAGTACTTC
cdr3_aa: CSVGGQGRGETQYF

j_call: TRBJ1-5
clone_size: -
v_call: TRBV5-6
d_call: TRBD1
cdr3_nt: TGTGCCAGCAGCTTAAATTATAAGGGGGCACGGAATCAGCCCCAGCATTTT
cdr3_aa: CASSLNYKGARNQPQHF

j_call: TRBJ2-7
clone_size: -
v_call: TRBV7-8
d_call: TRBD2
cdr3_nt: TGTGCCAGCAGCTCCCCGACTAGCGGGGACGAGCAGTACTTC
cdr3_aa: CASSSPTSGDEQYF

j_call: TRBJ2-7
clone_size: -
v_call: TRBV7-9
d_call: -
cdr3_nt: TGTGCCAGCAGCTTAGACTTTACCTACGAGCAGTACTTC
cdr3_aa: CASSLDFTYEQYF

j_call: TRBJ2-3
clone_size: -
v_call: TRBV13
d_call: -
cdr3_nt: TGTGCCAGCAGCTTAACTAGCTCAAGCACAGATACGCAGTATTTT
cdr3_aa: CASSLTSSSTDTQYF

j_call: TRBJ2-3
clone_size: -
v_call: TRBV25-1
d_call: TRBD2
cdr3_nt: TGTGCCAGCAGCGATGGACTAGCGGGAGGGCAAGATACGCAGTATTTT
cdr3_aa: CASSDGLAGGQDTQYF

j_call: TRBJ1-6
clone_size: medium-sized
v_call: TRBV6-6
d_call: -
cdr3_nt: TGTGCCAGTGACCCGGCGGCGGGCTATAATTCACCCCTCCACTTT
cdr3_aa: CASDPAAGYNSPLHF

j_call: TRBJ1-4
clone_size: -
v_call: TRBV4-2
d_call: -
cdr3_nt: TGTGCCAGCAGCCAAGACAGCGCCTCTGAAAAACTGTTTTTT
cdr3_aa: CASSQDSASEKLFF

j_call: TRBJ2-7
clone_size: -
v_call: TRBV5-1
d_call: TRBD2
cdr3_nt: TGCGCCAGCGGGGGGGGTAGCGGGAGCTCTTCCTACGAGCAGTACTTC
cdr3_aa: CASGGGSGSSSYEQYF

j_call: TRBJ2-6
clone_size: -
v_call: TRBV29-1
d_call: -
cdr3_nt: TGCAGCGTGCTGGAGGGAGGCCTTGGGGCCAACGTCCTGACTTTC
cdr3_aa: CSVLEGGLGANVLTF

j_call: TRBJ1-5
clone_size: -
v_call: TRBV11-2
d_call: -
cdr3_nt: TGTGCCAGCAGCTTAGGGGCCCCTTGGGGGGGCAATCAGCCCCAGCATTTT
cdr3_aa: CASSLGAPWGGNQPQHF

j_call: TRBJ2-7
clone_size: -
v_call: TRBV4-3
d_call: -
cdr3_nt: TGCGCCAGCAGCCGTGGGCTGCGGGCTTACGAGCAGTACTTC
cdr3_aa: CASSRGLRAYEQYF

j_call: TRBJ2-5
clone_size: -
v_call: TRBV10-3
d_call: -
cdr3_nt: TGTGCCACCGCTCGAGGACTCCGTAACGAGACCCAGTACTTC
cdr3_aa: CATARGLRNETQYF

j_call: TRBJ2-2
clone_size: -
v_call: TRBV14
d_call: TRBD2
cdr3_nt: TGTGCCAGCAGCCTCAGCGGGGACGCGAACACCGGGGAGCTGTTTTTT
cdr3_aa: CASSLSGDANTGELFF

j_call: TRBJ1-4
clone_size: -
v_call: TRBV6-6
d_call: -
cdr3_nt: TGTGCCAGCAGTTATCCGGCTCAGGGAGGTGAAAAACTGTTTTTT
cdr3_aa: CASSYPAQGGEKLFF

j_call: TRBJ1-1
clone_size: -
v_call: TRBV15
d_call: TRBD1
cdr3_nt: TGTGCCACCAGATCTGGACAGGGCACTGAAGCTTTCTTT
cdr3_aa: CATRSGQGTEAFF

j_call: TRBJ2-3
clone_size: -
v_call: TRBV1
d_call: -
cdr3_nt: TGCACCAGCAGCCCATGGGTCCCTAGCGGGGGTACCGATAGCACAGATACGCAGTATTTT
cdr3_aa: CTSSPWVPSGGTDSTDTQYF

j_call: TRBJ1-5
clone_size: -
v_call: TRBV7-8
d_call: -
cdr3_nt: TGTGCCAGCAGCTTGGCCCGTGTAAGCAATCAGCCCCAGCATTTT
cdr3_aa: CASSLARVSNQPQHF

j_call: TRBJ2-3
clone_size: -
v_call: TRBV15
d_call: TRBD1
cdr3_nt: TGTGCCACCAGCAGAGATCGAGGGACAGGGAAAGATACGCAGTATTTT
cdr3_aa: CATSRDRGTGKDTQYF

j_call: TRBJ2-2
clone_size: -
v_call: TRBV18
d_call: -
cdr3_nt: TGTGCCAGCTCACTCGCGGAGGCCGGGGAGCTGTTTTTT
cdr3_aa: CASSLAEAGELFF

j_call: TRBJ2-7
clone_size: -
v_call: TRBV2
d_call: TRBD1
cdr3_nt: TGTGCCAGCAGGATGACAGGGTCTTCCTACGAGCAGTACTTC
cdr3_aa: CASRMTGSSYEQYF

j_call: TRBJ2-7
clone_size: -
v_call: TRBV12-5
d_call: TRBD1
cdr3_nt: TGTGCTAGTGGTTTGATCTTCCCGGGACAGGGTAGCTACGAGCAGTACTTC
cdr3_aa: CASGLIFPGQGSYEQYF

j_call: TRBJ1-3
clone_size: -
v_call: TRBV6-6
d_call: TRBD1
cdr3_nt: TGTGCCAGCAGGGCCCCAGGGGGCCGCGGAAACACCATATATTTT
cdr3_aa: CASRAPGGRGNTIYF

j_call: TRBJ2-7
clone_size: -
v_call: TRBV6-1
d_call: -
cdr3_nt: TGTGCCAGCATGCGGGCTGCCAGCTCCTACGAGCAGTACTTC
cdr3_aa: CASMRAASSYEQYF

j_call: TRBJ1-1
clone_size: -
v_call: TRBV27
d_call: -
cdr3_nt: TGTGCCAGCAGTTTATCAAACTCTGCGACTGAAGCTTTCTTT
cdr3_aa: CASSLSNSATEAFF